This T cell receptor (beta chain) was obtained from a study of cytomegalovirus exposure and HLA in healthy donors. Study-wide results and caveats: The classifier, whose performance was assessed in both the original and validation cohorts, reportedly diagnosed cytomegalovirus status with high specificity and sensitivity. Sequencing depth across donors, presence/absence analyses assumed, was roughly uniform. Later analysis associated a missense DCLRE1C variant with TCR beta V- and J-gene trimming.

A word on this clone: Its specificity is not known.

Both 60 Vbeta primers and 13 Jbeta primers went into the PCR. Profiling relied on immunoSEQ multiplex PCR, and the TCRdb table lists in-frame clones only, not all of them. The profile covers 150,000 to 200,000 clones, with around 80% appearing a single time and about 1.7% taken by the ten largest. CDR3 length: 15 amino acids. Germline V CDR1 and CDR2: SGHNT, YYREEE (reference sequence). Trimming cost V 3 bases and J 3 bases; bases outside gene matches: 2. The V call is TRBV5-4, the J call TRBJ2-1; 11 positions match TRBD2. The clonotype was recovered from a young man in good health and CMV-seronegative. The sequencing sample was made of PBMCs. The CDR3: CASSSGTSGYNEQFF. The CDR3 DNA sequence: TGTGCCAGCAGCTCGGGGACTAGCGGCTACAATGAGCAGTTCTTC.